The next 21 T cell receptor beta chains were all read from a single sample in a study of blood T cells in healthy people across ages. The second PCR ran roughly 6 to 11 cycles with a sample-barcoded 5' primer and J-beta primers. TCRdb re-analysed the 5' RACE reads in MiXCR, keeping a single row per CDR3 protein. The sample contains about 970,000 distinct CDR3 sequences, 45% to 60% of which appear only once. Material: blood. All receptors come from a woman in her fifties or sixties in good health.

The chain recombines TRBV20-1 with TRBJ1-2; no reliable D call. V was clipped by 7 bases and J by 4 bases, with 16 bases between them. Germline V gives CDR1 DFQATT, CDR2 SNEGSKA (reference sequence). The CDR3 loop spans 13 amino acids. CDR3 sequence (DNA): TGCAGTGTTAGCCGAGGTCGGGCCTATGGCTACACCTTC. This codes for CSVSRGRAYGYTF.

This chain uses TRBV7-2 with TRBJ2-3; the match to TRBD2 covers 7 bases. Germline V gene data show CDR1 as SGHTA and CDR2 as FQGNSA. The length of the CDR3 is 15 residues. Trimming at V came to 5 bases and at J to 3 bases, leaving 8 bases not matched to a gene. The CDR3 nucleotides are TGTGCCAGCAGCCCGCTGAGGACTAGTACAGATACGCAGTATTTT. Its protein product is CASSPLRTSTDTQYF.

CDR3 DNA sequence: TGTGCCAGCAGCTTTCCACCCGGGACCAACAATGAGCAGTTCTTC. Translating it yields CASSFPPGTNNEQFF. This chain connects TRBV11-2 to TRBJ2-1; D tentatively fits TRBD1 or TRBD2 (5 bases each). Trimming took off 3 bases at V and 5 bases at J, with 14 bases between the two ends. The CDR3 has 15 residues. CDR1 and CDR2 (germline): SGHAT, FQNNGV.

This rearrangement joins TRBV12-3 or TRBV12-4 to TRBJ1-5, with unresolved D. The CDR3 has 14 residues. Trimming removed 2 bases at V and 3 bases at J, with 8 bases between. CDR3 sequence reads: CASSLLGLNQPQHF. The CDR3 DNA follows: TGTGCCAGCAGTTTATTGGGCCTCAATCAGCCCCAGCATTTT.

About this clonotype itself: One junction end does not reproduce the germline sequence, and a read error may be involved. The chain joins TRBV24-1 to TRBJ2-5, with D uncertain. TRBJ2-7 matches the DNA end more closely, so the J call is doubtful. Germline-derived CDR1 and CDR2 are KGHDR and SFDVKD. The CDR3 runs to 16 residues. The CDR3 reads CTTSDRDSTRTYEQYF. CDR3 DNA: TGTACCACCAGTGATCGAGATAGTACAAGAACCTACGAGCAGTACTTC.

For the CDR3, the DNA is TGTGCCAGCTCTGGCGGGTTTGGGAATGAGCAGTTCTTC. It is translated as CASSGGFGNEQFF. The J gene is TRBJ2-1, the V gene TRBV2; D perhaps matches TRBD2 (5 bases). The germline gives CDR1 SNHLY, CDR2 FYNNEI. This CDR3 is 13 amino acids long. Deletions cut 8 bases from V and 7 bases from J, with 15 bases between.

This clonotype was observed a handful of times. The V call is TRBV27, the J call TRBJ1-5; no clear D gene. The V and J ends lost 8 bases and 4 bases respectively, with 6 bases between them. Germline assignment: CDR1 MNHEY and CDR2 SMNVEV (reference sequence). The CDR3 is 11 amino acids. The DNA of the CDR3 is TGTGCCAGCGGCCAGAATCAGCCCCAGCATTTT. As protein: CASGQNQPQHF.

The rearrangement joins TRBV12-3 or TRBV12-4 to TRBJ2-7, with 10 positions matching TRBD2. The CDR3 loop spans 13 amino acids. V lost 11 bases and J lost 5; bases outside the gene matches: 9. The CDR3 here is CASGTSVIHEQYF. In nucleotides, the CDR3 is TGTGCCTCCGGGACTAGCGTAATCCACGAGCAGTACTTC.

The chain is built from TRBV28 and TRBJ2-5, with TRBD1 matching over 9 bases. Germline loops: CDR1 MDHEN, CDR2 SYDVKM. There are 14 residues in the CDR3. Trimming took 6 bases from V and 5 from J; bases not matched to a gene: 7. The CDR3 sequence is CASREDRGHETQYF. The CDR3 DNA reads TGTGCCAGCAGGGAGGACAGGGGACACGAGACCCAGTACTTC. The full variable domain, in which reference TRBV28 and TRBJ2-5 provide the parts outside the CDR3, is DVKVTQSSRYLVKRTGEKVFLECVQDMDHENMFWYRQDPGLGLRLIYFSYDVKMKEKGDIPEGYSVSREKKERFSLILESASTNQTSMYLCASREDRGHETQYFGPGTRLLVL.

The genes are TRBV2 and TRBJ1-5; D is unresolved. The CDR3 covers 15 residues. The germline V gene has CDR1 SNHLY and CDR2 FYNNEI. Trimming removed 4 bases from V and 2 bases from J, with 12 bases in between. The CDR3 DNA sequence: TGTGCCAGCAGTGCAGGTGCCCGGCGCAATCAGCCCCAGCATTTT. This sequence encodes CASSAGARRNQPQHF.

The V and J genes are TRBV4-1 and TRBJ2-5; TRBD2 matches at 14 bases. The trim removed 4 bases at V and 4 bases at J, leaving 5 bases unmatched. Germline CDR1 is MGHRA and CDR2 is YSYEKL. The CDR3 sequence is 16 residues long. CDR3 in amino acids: CASSLLGLAGGETQYF. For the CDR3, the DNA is TGCGCCAGCAGCCTCCTAGGACTAGCGGGAGGAGAGACCCAGTACTTC.

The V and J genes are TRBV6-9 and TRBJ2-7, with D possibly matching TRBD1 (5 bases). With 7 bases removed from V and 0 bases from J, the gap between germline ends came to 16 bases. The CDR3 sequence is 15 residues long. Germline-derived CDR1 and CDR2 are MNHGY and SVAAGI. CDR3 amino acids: CASIKGQGNSYEQYF. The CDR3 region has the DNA TGTGCCAGCATTAAGGGGCAGGGAAACTCCTACGAGCAGTACTTC.

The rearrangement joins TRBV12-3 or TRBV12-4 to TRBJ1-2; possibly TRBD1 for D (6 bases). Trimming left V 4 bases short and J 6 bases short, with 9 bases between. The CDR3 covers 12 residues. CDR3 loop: CASSYRVHGYTF. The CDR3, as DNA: TGTGCCAGCAGTTACAGGGTACATGGCTACACCTTC.

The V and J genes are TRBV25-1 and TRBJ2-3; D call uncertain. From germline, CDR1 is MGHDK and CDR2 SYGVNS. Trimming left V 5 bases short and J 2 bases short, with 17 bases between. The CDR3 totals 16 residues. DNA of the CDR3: TGTGCCAGCAGTTCGAGTAGCCGCCATTTCACAGATACGCAGTATTTT. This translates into CASSSSSRHFTDTQYF.

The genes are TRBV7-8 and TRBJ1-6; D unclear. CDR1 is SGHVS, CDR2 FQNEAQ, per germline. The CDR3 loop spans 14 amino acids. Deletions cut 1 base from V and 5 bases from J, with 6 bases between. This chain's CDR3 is CASSLGNHNSPLHF. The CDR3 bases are TGTGCCAGCAGCTTAGGGAATCATAATTCACCCCTCCACTTT.

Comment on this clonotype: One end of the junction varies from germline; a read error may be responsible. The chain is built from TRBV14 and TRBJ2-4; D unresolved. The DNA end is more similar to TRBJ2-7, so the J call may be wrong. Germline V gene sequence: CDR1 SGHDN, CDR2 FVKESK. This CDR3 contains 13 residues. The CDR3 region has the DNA TGTGCCAGCGGCCAAGCCCAGTTCCACGAGCAGTACTTC. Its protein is CASGQAQFHEQYF.

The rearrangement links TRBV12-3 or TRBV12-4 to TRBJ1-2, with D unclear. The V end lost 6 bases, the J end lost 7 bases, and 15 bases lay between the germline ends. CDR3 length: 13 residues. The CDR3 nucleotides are TGTGCCAGCAGCGTGACCGTTACAGCTGGCTACACCTTC. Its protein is CASSVTVTAGYTF.

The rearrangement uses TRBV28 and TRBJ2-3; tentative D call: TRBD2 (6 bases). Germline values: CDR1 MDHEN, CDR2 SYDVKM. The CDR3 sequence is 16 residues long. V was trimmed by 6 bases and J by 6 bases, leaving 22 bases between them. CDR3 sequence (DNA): TGTGCCAGCAGACCCGAAGGGAGGAATTACTGGGATACGCAGTATTTT. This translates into CASRPEGRNYWDTQYF.

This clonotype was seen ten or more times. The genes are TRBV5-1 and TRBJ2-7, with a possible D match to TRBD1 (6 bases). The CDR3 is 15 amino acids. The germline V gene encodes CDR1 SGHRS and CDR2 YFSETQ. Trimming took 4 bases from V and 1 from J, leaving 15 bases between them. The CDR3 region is CASSALQGRSYEQYF. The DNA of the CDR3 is TGCGCCAGCAGCGCCCTCCAGGGGCGGTCCTACGAGCAGTACTTC.

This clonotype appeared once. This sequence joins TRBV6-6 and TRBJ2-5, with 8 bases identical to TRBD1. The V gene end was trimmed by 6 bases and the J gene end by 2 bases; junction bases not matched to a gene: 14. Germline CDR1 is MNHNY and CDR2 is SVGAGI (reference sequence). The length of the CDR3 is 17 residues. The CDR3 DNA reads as TGTGCCAGCAGACTTTCAGGGGGCGCGGGACTTCAAGAGACCCAGTACTTC. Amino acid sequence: CASRLSGGAGLQETQYF.

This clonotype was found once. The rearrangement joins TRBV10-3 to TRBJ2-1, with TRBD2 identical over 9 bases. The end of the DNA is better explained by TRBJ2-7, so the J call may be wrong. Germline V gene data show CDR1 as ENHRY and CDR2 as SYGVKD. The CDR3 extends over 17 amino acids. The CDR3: CAISEFAGGNSYNEQYF. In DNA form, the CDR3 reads TGTGCCATCAGTGAGTTTGCGGGAGGGAATTCCTACAATGAGCAGTACTTC.